One T cell receptor (beta chain) is described in this entry. What it binds is not known. Looked up from germline, CDR1 is KGHSH and CDR2 is LQKENI. V lost 0 bases and J lost 4; bases outside the gene matches: 2. This CDR3 spans 15 amino acids. The data belong to a study of beta chain features in type 1 diabetes. Whole-study findings and limits: Since sequencing was performed on cDNA, cells with high TCR expression could be over-represented.

Every isolated RNA sample was fully reverse transcribed, so sequencing captured expressed TCRB transcripts. Regulatory, naive and central memory T cell samples averaged approximately 3.8 million reads. The protocol was immunoSEQ multiplex PCR, while the TCRdb copy is restricted to in-frame clones and leaves out a portion. The sample has 200,000 to 300,000 clones, 55% to 70% seen once. What was sequenced was naive CD4+ T cells from blood. This chain joins TRBV18 and TRBJ2-3; 9 bases are a match to TRBD1. The origin of this receptor is a young man in good health. The CDR3 DNA follows: TGTGCCAGCTCACCACCAGGACAGGGGCCAGATACGCAGTATTTT. Translating gives CASSPPGQGPDTQYF.